Below, 27 T cell receptor beta chains from the same sample are listed, as sequenced in a study of T cell responses to AZD1222 COVID-19 vaccine. The table came from immunoSEQ multiplex PCR; TCRdb's copy has only in-frame clones and leaves some out. This sample has approximately 120,000 clones; approximately 93% occur once, and the top ten carry roughly 4.5%. The starting material was peripheral blood, obtained on day 0 of AZD1222 vaccination. The source of these receptors is an adult in good health.

This chain connects TRBV6-4 to TRBJ2-7; TRBD1 agrees at 8 bases. V lost 3 bases to trimming and J lost 1 base; unmatched junction nucleotides: 2. The CDR3 sequence is 14 residues long. Per the germline V gene, CDR1 is MRHNA and CDR2 is SNTAGT. The CDR3 sequence is CASSETGDSYEQYF. The CDR3 DNA reads TGTGCCAGCAGTGAGACAGGGGATTCCTACGAGCAGTACTTC.

Remarks on this clone: This sample also contains other DNA sequences that code for the same CDR3. The V and J genes are TRBV7-8 and TRBJ1-5; D gene ambiguous. In germline, CDR1 is SGHVS, CDR2 FQNEAQ. Between the trimmed V and J ends, which lost 0 bases and 3 bases, there was a span of 6 bases. This CDR3 region has 14 residues. Written as DNA, the CDR3 is TGTGCCAGCAGCTTAGCCCAAAACAATCAGCCCCAGCATTTT. Protein: CASSLAQNNQPQHF.

The chain employs TRBV2 and TRBJ1-4; D gene unclear. With 8 bases removed from V and 4 bases from J, the gap between germline ends came to 5 bases. Germline-derived CDR1 and CDR2 are SNHLY and FYNNEI. The CDR3 length is 11 residues. The DNA for the CDR3 is TGTGCCAGCCTGGATAATGAAAAACTGTTTTTT. This gives the protein CASLDNEKLFF.

The CDR3 coding sequence is TGTGCCAGCAGCGGGTCACAGGGACGGACCGGGGAGCTGTTTTTT. Protein product: CASSGSQGRTGELFF. The chain uses TRBV9 and TRBJ2-2, with D maybe TRBD1 (6 bases). Germline V gives CDR1 SGDLS, CDR2 YYNGEE. Trimming stripped 3 bases from V and 5 bases from J, with 14 bases between. This CDR3 is built from 15 residues.

The chain combines TRBV13 with TRBJ1-5, with 8 bases aligning to TRBD1. From germline, CDR1 is PRHDT and CDR2 FYEKMQ (reference sequence). The V segment lost 5 bases and the J segment 11 bases; nucleotides outside the gene matches: 17. The CDR3 extends over 16 amino acids. The CDR3 sequence: CASSHRGQEPRKAQHF. CDR3 nucleotides: TGTGCCAGCAGCCACCGGGGACAGGAGCCTAGGAAGGCCCAGCATTTT.

The chain joins TRBV12-3 or TRBV12-4 to TRBJ1-2, with TRBD1 matching over 7 bases. V was clipped by 5 bases and J by 7 bases; unmatched bases: 7. There are 13 residues in the CDR3. The CDR3 loop is CASSLRQGGGYTF. In DNA form, the CDR3 reads TGTGCCAGCAGTCTTAGACAGGGCGGTGGCTACACCTTC.

The chain uses TRBV29-1 and TRBJ2-1, with 10 bases identical to TRBD2. The CDR3 has 14 residues. V shed 6 bases, J shed 6 bases, and the junction held 8 bases outside the gene matches. Germline CDR1 reads SQVTM; CDR2 reads ANQGSEA. CDR3 in amino acids: CSVGRLAGGNEQFF. In nucleotides, the CDR3 is TGCAGCGTGGGACGACTAGCGGGTGGCAATGAGCAGTTCTTC.

The chain couples TRBV28 to TRBJ2-4; the D gene is possibly TRBD2 (6 bases). The CDR3 loop spans 15 amino acids. The V gene lost 5 bases and the J gene lost 1 base, with 12 bases spanning the gap. Germline-derived CDR1 and CDR2 are MDHEN and SYDVKM. CDR3 in amino acids: CASSTGTLAKNIQYF. CDR3 in DNA: TGTGCCAGCAGTACCGGGACTCTCGCCAAAAACATTCAGTACTTC.

The chain is built from TRBV12-3 or TRBV12-4 and TRBJ1-2; no definite D call. This CDR3 is 13 amino acids long. Trimming stripped 7 bases from V and 4 bases from J, with 13 bases between. This chain's CDR3 is CASTPDRGYGYTF. The CDR3 nucleotides are TGTGCCAGCACCCCAGATAGAGGCTATGGCTACACCTTC.

This sequence joins TRBV27 and TRBJ2-6; 9 bases agree with TRBD1. V lost 4 bases and J lost 0; bases outside the gene matches: 7. The germline V gene has CDR1 MNHEY and CDR2 SMNVEV (reference sequence). This CDR3 is 18 amino acids long. As DNA, the CDR3 is TGTGCCAGCAGTTCCCGGGACAGGGCCCCCTCTGGGGCCAACGTCCTGACTTTC. The encoded protein is CASSSRDRAPSGANVLTF. Filled out from reference TRBV27 and TRBJ2-6, the complete variable domain reads EAQVTQNPRYLITVTGKKLTVTCSQNMNHEYMSWYRQDPGLGLRQIYYSMNVEVTDKGDVPEGYKVSRKEKRNFPLILESPSPNQTSLYFCASSSRDRAPSGANVLTFGAGSRLTVL.

The V and J genes are TRBV7-2 and TRBJ2-1; D remains ambiguous. Per the germline V gene, CDR1 is SGHTA and CDR2 is FQGNSA. The CDR3 consists of 13 residues. Trimming removed 7 bases from V and 4 bases from J, with 11 bases in between. CDR3 DNA: TGTGCCAGCACCGTACTACAATACAATGAGCAGTTCTTC. Its translation: CASTVLQYNEQFF.

The V call is TRBV5-6, the J call TRBJ1-6; D not resolved. CDR1 SGHDT and CDR2 YYEEEE come from the germline V gene. CDR3 length equals 14 residues. Trimming removed 1 base at V and 12 bases at J, with 14 bases between. The CDR3 nucleotides are TGTGCCAGCAGCTTGCTCTTCTCCGCAGAACCCCTCCACTTT. This translates into CASSLLFSAEPLHF.

V is TRBV27 and J is TRBJ1-5; 8 nucleotides match TRBD1. The CDR3 is 15 amino acids. With V trimmed by 4 bases and J by 3 bases, 5 bases remained unmatched. Germline CDR1 MNHEY, CDR2 SMNVEV (reference sequence). CDR3 region: CASSSGTGANQPQHF. The CDR3 DNA reads as TGTGCCAGCAGTTCAGGGACAGGCGCCAATCAGCCCCAGCATTTT.

The chain couples TRBV11-3 to TRBJ1-1; weak D call: TRBD1 (6 bases). The CDR3 is 12 residues long. The germline V and J ends were trimmed by 5 bases and 3 bases, with 7 bases remaining between them. Germline V lookup: CDR1 SGHNT, CDR2 YENEEA. The CDR3 sequence is CASSRGDTEAFF. As DNA, the CDR3 is TGTGCCAGCAGCAGGGGGGACACTGAAGCTTTCTTT.

In nucleotides, the CDR3 is TGCGCCAGCAGCTTGGCACAGATGAACACTGAAGCTTTCTTT. Translating it yields CASSLAQMNTEAFF. The chain carries TRBV5-1 and TRBJ1-1; D ambiguous. The CDR3 is 14 residues long. Trimming took off 0 bases at V and 0 bases at J, with 6 bases between the two ends. CDR1 is SGHRS and CDR2 is YFSETQ in the germline V gene.

The V and J genes are TRBV13 and TRBJ2-1; a weak D match, TRBD2 (6 bases). Germline CDR1 PRHDT, CDR2 FYEKMQ (reference sequence). V was clipped by 3 bases and J by 8 bases, with 17 bases between them. CDR3 size: 15 residues. The chain's CDR3 is CASSFGGNLGDEQFF. The CDR3 nucleotides read TGTGCCAGCAGCTTCGGGGGTAATTTAGGGGATGAGCAGTTCTTC.

This clone occurred once. The chain uses TRBV7-2 and TRBJ1-2; TRBD1 is a possible D gene (5 bases). V was clipped by 4 bases and J by 5 bases, with 20 bases between them. The CDR3 runs 16 residues. Per the germline V gene, CDR1 is SGHTA and CDR2 is FQGNSA. The CDR3 sequence is CASSSSVGPNYYGYTF. The CDR3 DNA sequence: TGTGCCAGCAGCTCCTCCGTGGGGCCTAACTATTATGGCTACACCTTC.

In this sample, this clone turned up once. J is TRBJ1-1 and V is TRBV4-2; no clear D gene. Germline-derived CDR1 and CDR2 are LGHNA and YNFKEQ. The length of the CDR3 is 14 residues. V was trimmed by 4 bases and J by 12 bases, leaving 21 bases between them. The CDR3 region has the DNA TGTGCCAGCAGCCCTCTTGCATGGGCCGCGTGGACTTTCTTT. This codes for CASSPLAWAAWTFF.

The chain employs TRBV27 and TRBJ2-5; D is undetermined. Germline lookup yields CDR1 MNHEY and CDR2 SMNVEV (reference sequence). This CDR3 spans 14 amino acids. V lost 3 bases, J lost 2 bases, and 10 bases lay in between. The DNA for the CDR3 is TGTGCCAGCAGTTTCCTTGACAAACAAGAGACCCAGTACTTC. Encoded protein: CASSFLDKQETQYF.

This rearrangement joins TRBV3-1 (or the pseudogene TRBV3-2) to TRBJ1-6; D remains ambiguous. Germline V CDR1 and CDR2: LGHDT, YNNKEL (reference sequence). V lost 6 bases and J lost 8, with 11 bases in between. There are 13 residues in the CDR3. The CDR3 region has the DNA TGTGCCAGCAGGACCTACGCCGATTCACCCCTCCACTTT. Its translation is CASRTYADSPLHF.

This clone was observed a single time. This sequence joins TRBV5-1 and TRBJ2-1, with D possibly matching TRBD2 (5 bases). Trimming cost V 4 bases and J 9 bases, with 11 bases left between them. CDR3 length: 12 residues. Per the germline V gene, CDR1 is SGHRS and CDR2 is YFSETQ. This chain's CDR3 is CASSPTAGEQFF. The CDR3 DNA follows: TGCGCCAGCAGCCCGACGGCGGGTGAGCAGTTCTTC.

The chain recombines TRBV25-1 with TRBJ2-2, with 8 bases matching TRBD1. Germline trimming cut 7 bases from V and 4 bases from J; bases unmatched to any gene: 11. The germline CDR1 and CDR2 sequences are MGHDK and SYGVNS. The CDR3 runs to 16 residues. The CDR3 bases are TGTGCCAGCAAATCACGCAGGGGGCTAGGCACCGGGGAGCTGTTTTTT. It encodes CASKSRRGLGTGELFF.

This clone is a singleton in its sample. This chain connects TRBV30 to TRBJ2-3; 9 bases agree with TRBD1. After removal of 4 bases from V and 10 bases from J, the junction contained 15 bases not matched to a gene. This CDR3 is built from 15 residues. From germline, CDR1 is GTSNPN and CDR2 SVGIG (reference sequence). The CDR3 coding sequence is TGTGCCTGGAACTTTCCGGGACAGGGAGGAAGGCCGCAGTATTTT. Its protein product is CAWNFPGQGGRPQYF. The full variable domain, in which reference TRBV30 and TRBJ2-3 provide the parts outside the CDR3, is SQTIHQWPATLVQPVGSPLSLECTVEGTSNPNLYWYRQAAGRGLQLLFYSVGIGQISSEVPQNLSASRPQDRQFILSSKKLLLSDSGFYLCAWNFPGQGGRPQYFGPGTRLTVL.

The CDR3: CASSRQGGYEQYF. The CDR3 DNA reads TGTGCCAGTAGCAGACAGGGTGGGTACGAGCAGTACTTC. This sequence joins TRBV19 and TRBJ2-7; 7 positions agree with TRBD1. This CDR3 spans 13 amino acids. J gave up 4 bases and V 6 bases, and 6 bases lay outside the gene matches. Per the germline V gene, CDR1 is LNHDA and CDR2 is SQIVND (reference sequence). Based on the CDR3 plus reference TRBV19 and TRBJ2-7, the full variable domain is DGGITQSPKYLFRKEGQNVTLSCEQNLNHDAMYWYRQDPGQGLRLIYYSQIVNDFQKGDIAEGYSVSREKKESFPLTVTSAQKNPTAFYLCASSRQGGYEQYFGPGTRLTVT.

The count of this clone is one. The rearrangement links TRBV4-1 to TRBJ2-3; D remains unclear. The V gene lost 1 base and the J gene lost 6 bases, with 14 bases spanning the gap. This CDR3 is built from 15 residues. Germline CDR1 is MGHRA and CDR2 is YSYEKL. For the CDR3, the DNA is TGCGCCAGCAGCCAAGTGACGGGCGCGGAGGATACGCAGTATTTT. Protein product: CASSQVTGAEDTQYF.

The chain joins TRBV6-4 to TRBJ1-1; 7 nucleotides match TRBD1. This CDR3 comprises 10 residues. Trimming at V came to 8 bases and at J to 11 bases, leaving 5 bases not matched to a gene. Germline CDR1 MRHNA, CDR2 SNTAGT. The CDR3: CASLYRGAFF. CDR3 nucleotide sequence: TGTGCCAGCCTCTACAGGGGTGCTTTCTTT.

The chain joins TRBV5-1 to TRBJ1-1; unclear D gene. This CDR3 contains 13 residues. Germline-derived CDR1 and CDR2 are SGHRS and YFSETQ. V dropped 0 bases and J dropped 0 bases, with 3 bases sitting between them. CDR3 in DNA: TGCGCCAGCAGCTTGGCGTTGAACACTGAAGCTTTCTTT. Protein product: CASSLALNTEAFF. The full variable domain, in which reference TRBV5-1 and TRBJ1-1 provide the parts outside the CDR3, is KAGVTQTPRYLIKTRGQQVTLSCSPISGHRSVSWYQQTPGQGLQFLFEYFSETQRNKGNFPGRFSGRQFSNSRSEMNVSTLELGDSALYLCASSLALNTEAFFGQGTRLTVV.